These 22 T cell receptor beta chains share one sample of origin, sequenced in a study of shared clonotypes between healthy human individuals. Produced via immunoSEQ multiplex PCR; TCRdb's table is partial and in-frame only. Found here are about 470,000 clones, about 76% of them singletons; the top ten hold approximately 13%. Input material: PBMCs. These receptors came from a woman aged 40 to 55 in good health. Some clones in this sample may be carry-over from other donors' samples.

The V call is TRBV9, the J call TRBJ2-7; D gene unclear. The CDR3 runs 15 residues. Germline loops: CDR1 SGDLS, CDR2 YYNGEE. V was cut by 0 bases and J by 2 bases, with 12 bases left in between. CDR3 in DNA: TGTGCCAGCAGCGTAGGAGCAGCGTTGACCTACGAGCAGTACTTC. It is translated as CASSVGAALTYEQYF. The full variable domain, in which reference TRBV9 and TRBJ2-7 provide the parts outside the CDR3, is DSGVTQTPKHLITATGQRVTLRCSPRSGDLSVYWYQQSLDQGLQFLIQYYNGEERAKGNILERFSAQQFPDLHSELNLSSLELGDSALYFCASSVGAALTYEQYFGPGTRLTVT.

This clone came up once. The V call is TRBV10-2, the J call TRBJ2-1; 9 bases fit TRBD2. There are 15 residues in the CDR3. CDR1 and CDR2 from the germline V gene are WSHSY and SAAADI. V gave up 7 bases and J gave up 6 bases; unmatched junction bases: 10. The CDR3 protein is CASTLAGVTGNEQFF. The CDR3 region has the DNA TGCGCCAGCACCTTAGCGGGAGTCACTGGCAATGAGCAGTTCTTC.

The V call is TRBV28, the J call TRBJ2-1, with 8 bases lining up with TRBD1. Per germline, CDR1 MDHEN and CDR2 SYDVKM. The CDR3 is 15 amino acids. The J segment lost 5 bases and the V segment lost 7 bases, leaving 10 bases of the junction unmatched. The CDR3 protein is CASIGPGTGNNEQFF. CDR3 in DNA: TGTGCCAGCATCGGACCAGGGACAGGCAACAATGAGCAGTTCTTC.

Only a few counts were recorded for this clone. The DNA of the CDR3 is TGTGCCATCAGTGAACCGACAATTATAAACTATGGCTACACCTTC. Its protein product is CAISEPTIINYGYTF. The chain combines TRBV10-3 with TRBJ1-2; D is ambiguous. Deletions cut 3 bases from V and 2 bases from J, with 13 bases between. This CDR3 has 15 residues. Germline CDR1 reads ENHRY; CDR2 reads SYGVKD.

The gene calls are TRBV18 and TRBJ2-7, with 10 bases fitting TRBD1. The germline CDR1 and CDR2 sequences are KGHSH and LQKENI. This CDR3 is built from 15 residues. The V gene end was trimmed by 3 bases and the J gene end by 2 bases; junction bases not matched to a gene: 4. CDR3 sequence: CASSPGQGLTYEQYF. CDR3 nucleotides: TGTGCCAGCTCACCGGGACAGGGGCTGACCTACGAGCAGTACTTC.

The gene calls are TRBV19 and TRBJ2-1, with TRBD1 identical over 9 bases. The J segment lost 9 bases and the V segment lost 5 bases, leaving 8 bases of the junction unmatched. This CDR3 spans 14 amino acids. The germline V gene encodes CDR1 LNHDA and CDR2 SQIVND (reference sequence). The CDR3 loop is CASSLPDRGGEQFF. CDR3 nucleotides: TGTGCCAGTAGTCTTCCGGACAGGGGTGGTGAGCAGTTCTTC.

The rearrangement joins TRBV5-6 to TRBJ2-3; D unresolved. The CDR3 covers 14 residues. CDR1 and CDR2 (germline): SGHDT, YYEEEE. The V and J ends lost 4 bases and 3 bases respectively, with 12 bases between them. CDR3 residues: CASSLLHRTDTQYF. The CDR3 DNA is TGTGCCAGCAGCCTGTTGCACAGAACAGATACGCAGTATTTT.

This chain connects TRBV30 to TRBJ2-2; TRBD2 matches 9 bases. The CDR3 loop spans 14 amino acids. Trimming removed 7 bases from V and 6 bases from J; junction bases left unmatched: 9. Germline V lookup: CDR1 GTSNPN, CDR2 SVGIG (reference sequence). The chain's CDR3 is CAFAGGPLAGELFF. In DNA form, the CDR3 reads TGTGCCTTTGCGGGAGGGCCGTTGGCCGGGGAGCTGTTTTTT. Using reference TRBV30 and TRBJ2-2 for the parts outside the CDR3, the full variable domain is SQTIHQWPATLVQPVGSPLSLECTVEGTSNPNLYWYRQAAGRGLQLLFYSVGIGQISSEVPQNLSASRPQDRQFILSSKKLLLSDSGFYLCAFAGGPLAGELFFGEGSRLTVL.

The genes are TRBV19 and TRBJ1-1; D might be TRBD1 (6 bases). V was trimmed by 3 bases and J by 1 base, leaving 9 bases between them. This CDR3 is 14 amino acids long. Germline values: CDR1 LNHDA, CDR2 SQIVND (reference sequence). The CDR3 DNA reads TGTGCCAGTAGTATGGGGGCGGGGAACACTGAAGCTTTCTTT. Residues: CASSMGAGNTEAFF.

J is TRBJ2-3 and V is TRBV4-1, with TRBD2 matching over 11 bases. The CDR3 runs to 15 residues. V shed 6 bases and J 5 bases; nucleotides not matched to a gene: 7. CDR1 MGHRA and CDR2 YSYEKL come from the germline V gene. CDR3 residues: CASRLLAGVVDTQYF. CDR3 nucleotide sequence: TGCGCCAGCAGGCTACTAGCGGGAGTGGTAGATACGCAGTATTTT.

Many counts were recorded for this clone. The chain recombines TRBV29-1 with TRBJ1-5; D is possibly TRBD1 (6 bases). The CDR3 consists of 14 residues. Trimming shortened V by 7 bases and J by 0 bases, and 13 bases separated the two germline ends. Germline V CDR1 and CDR2: SQVTM, ANQGSEA. CDR3 sequence (DNA): TGCAGCGCAGCTACAGGGAATAGCAATCAGCCCCAGCATTTT. Translated: CSAATGNSNQPQHF.

This sequence joins TRBV18 and TRBJ1-4, with 7 bases aligning to TRBD1. V dropped 4 bases and J dropped 5; count of bases not matched to a gene: 4. The CDR3 sequence is 14 residues long. Looked up from germline, CDR1 is KGHSH and CDR2 is LQKENI. The CDR3 protein is CASSQDRQNEKLFF. As DNA, the CDR3 is TGTGCCAGCTCACAGGACAGGCAGAATGAAAAACTGTTTTTT.

The rearrangement joins TRBV5-1 to TRBJ2-7, with no clear D. Germline CDR1 and CDR2: SGHRS and YFSETQ. Trimming shortened V by 4 bases and J by 0 bases, and 11 bases separated the two germline ends. This CDR3 spans 14 amino acids. As DNA, the CDR3 is TGCGCCAGCAGCAAGCTAGAGAGCTCCTACGAGCAGTACTTC. Translating gives CASSKLESSYEQYF.

The rearrangement uses TRBV28 and TRBJ1-5, with 9 bases matching TRBD1. Germline V gene data show CDR1 as MDHEN and CDR2 as SYDVKM. The length of the CDR3 is 16 residues. After removal of 2 bases from V and 6 bases from J, the junction contained 8 bases not matched to a gene. The CDR3 sequence: CASSLTRQGVSQPQHF. CDR3 nucleotides: TGTGCCAGCAGTTTAACCCGACAGGGGGTGAGTCAGCCCCAGCATTTT.

The V call is TRBV10-3, the J call TRBJ2-2; D may be TRBD2 (6 bases). The V end lost 6 bases, the J end lost 4 bases, and 12 bases lay between the germline ends. From germline, CDR1 is ENHRY and CDR2 SYGVKD. The CDR3 is made up of 14 amino acids. The CDR3 DNA follows: TGTGCCATCAGGTCCCGGGACTCCACCGGGGAGCTGTTTTTT. The encoded protein is CAIRSRDSTGELFF.

This chain connects TRBV2 to TRBJ1-4; no definite D call. The CDR3 loop spans 14 amino acids. V shed 7 bases and J shed 4 bases, with 13 bases lying between them. Germline V gene sequence: CDR1 SNHLY, CDR2 FYNNEI. CDR3 bases: TGTGCCAGCACCGGTCAGACGGTTAATGAAAAACTGTTTTTT. It translates to CASTGQTVNEKLFF.

The V gene is TRBV14, the J gene TRBJ2-1; 13 bases fit TRBD2. V was pared by 4 bases and J by 12 bases, with 9 bases of the junction left unmatched. Germline lookup yields CDR1 SGHDN and CDR2 FVKESK. This CDR3 is 15 amino acids long. For the CDR3, the DNA is TGTGCCAGCAGCCGGACGGGACTAGCGGGAATTCGGCAGTTCTTC. Amino acid sequence: CASSRTGLAGIRQFF. The full variable domain, in which reference TRBV14 and TRBJ2-1 provide the parts outside the CDR3, is EAGVTQFPSHSVIEKGQTVTLRCDPISGHDNLYWYRRVMGKEIKFLLHFVKESKQDESGMPNNRFLAERTGGTYSTLKVQPAELEDSGVYFCASSRTGLAGIRQFFGPGTRLTVL.

The chain uses TRBV15 and TRBJ2-7; 8 bases fit TRBD2. The V gene end was trimmed by 0 bases and the J gene end by 2 bases; junction bases not matched to a gene: 0. Germline CDR1 reads LNHNV; CDR2 reads YYDKDF (reference sequence). This CDR3 has 14 amino acids. This chain's CDR3 is CATSRETSAYEQYF. CDR3 DNA sequence: TGTGCCACCAGCAGAGAGACTAGCGCCTACGAGCAGTACTTC.

This chain joins TRBV7-3 and TRBJ2-1, with no clear D. Looked up from germline, CDR1 is SGHTA and CDR2 is FQGTGA. The V end lost 6 bases, the J end lost 5 bases, and 8 bases lay between the germline ends. The CDR3 spans 12 residues. This chain's CDR3 is CASRYVHNEQFF. The CDR3 region has the DNA TGTGCCAGCAGATACGTCCACAATGAGCAGTTCTTC.

The chain joins TRBV5-4 to TRBJ2-3; D is perhaps TRBD1 (5 bases). The V gene's germline CDR1 is SGHNT and CDR2 YYREEE (reference sequence). V gave up 4 bases and J gave up 4 bases, with 10 bases separating them. The CDR3 is 13 amino acids. The CDR3 nucleotides read TGTGCCAGCAGCCTAGACAGAGCAGATACGCAGTATTTT. Translating gives CASSLDRADTQYF.

V and J are TRBV18 and TRBJ2-1; the D is unclear. This CDR3 comprises 16 residues. The V and J ends lost 0 bases and 0 bases respectively, with 9 bases between them. CDR1 is KGHSH, CDR2 LQKENI, per germline. DNA of the CDR3: TGTGCCAGCTCACCACCAGCAGTCCCCTCCTACAATGAGCAGTTCTTC. Residues: CASSPPAVPSYNEQFF.

This chain joins TRBV5-4 and TRBJ2-6, with D unclear. The CDR3 length is 15 residues. The V gene lost 4 bases and the J gene lost 4 bases, with 12 bases spanning the gap. The V gene's germline CDR1 is SGHNT and CDR2 YYREEE (reference sequence). CDR3 amino acids: CASSRLGSGANVLTF. In DNA form, the CDR3 reads TGTGCCAGCAGCCGCCTGGGGTCCGGGGCCAACGTCCTGACTTTC.